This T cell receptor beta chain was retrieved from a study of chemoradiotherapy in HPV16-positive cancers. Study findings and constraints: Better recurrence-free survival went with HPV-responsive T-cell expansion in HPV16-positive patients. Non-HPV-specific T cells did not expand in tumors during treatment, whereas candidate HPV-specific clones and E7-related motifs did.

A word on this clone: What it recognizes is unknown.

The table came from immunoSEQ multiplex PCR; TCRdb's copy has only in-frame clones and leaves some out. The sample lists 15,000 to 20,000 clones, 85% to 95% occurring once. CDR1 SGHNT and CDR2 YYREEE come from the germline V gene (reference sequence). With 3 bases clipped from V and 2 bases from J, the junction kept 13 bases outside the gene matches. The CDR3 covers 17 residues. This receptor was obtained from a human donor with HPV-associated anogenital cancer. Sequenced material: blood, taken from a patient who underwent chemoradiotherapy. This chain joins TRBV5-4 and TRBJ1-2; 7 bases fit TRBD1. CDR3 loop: CASSSPHRQGVNYGYTF. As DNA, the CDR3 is TGTGCCAGCAGCTCCCCACATCGGCAGGGGGTCAACTATGGCTACACCTTC.